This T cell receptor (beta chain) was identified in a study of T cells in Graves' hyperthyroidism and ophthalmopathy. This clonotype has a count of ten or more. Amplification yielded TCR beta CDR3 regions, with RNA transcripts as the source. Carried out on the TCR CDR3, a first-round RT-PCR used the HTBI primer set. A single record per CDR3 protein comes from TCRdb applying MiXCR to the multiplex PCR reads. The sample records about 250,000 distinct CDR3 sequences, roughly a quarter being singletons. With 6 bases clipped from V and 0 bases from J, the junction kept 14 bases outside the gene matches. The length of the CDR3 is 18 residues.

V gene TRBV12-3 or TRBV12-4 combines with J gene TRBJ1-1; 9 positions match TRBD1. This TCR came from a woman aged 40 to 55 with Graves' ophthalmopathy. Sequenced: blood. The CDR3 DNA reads TGTGCCAGCAGGCCTAGGGGGACAGGGATATCCATGAACACTGAAGCTTTCTTT. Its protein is CASRPRGTGISMNTEAFF.